Reported below is one TCR beta chain. Profiling relied on immunoSEQ multiplex PCR, and the TCRdb table lists in-frame clones only, not all of them. Of approximately 60,000 clones listed, more than 80% are singletons. The record originates from a study of T cell responses to AZD1222 COVID-19 vaccine. Per germline, CDR1 MRHNA and CDR2 SNTAGT. J gave up 9 bases and V 10 bases, and 14 bases lay outside the gene matches. The CDR3 runs to 15 residues. The source material was peripheral blood, sampled on day 0 of MenACWY control vaccination. The chain is built from TRBV6-4 and TRBJ2-1; 11 bases are shared with TRBD2. The receptor was isolated from an adult in good health. Written as DNA, the CDR3 is TGTGCCATCCGGACTAGCGGGCCTTTCCGGGGTGAGCAGTTCTTC. Protein: CAIRTSGPFRGEQFF.